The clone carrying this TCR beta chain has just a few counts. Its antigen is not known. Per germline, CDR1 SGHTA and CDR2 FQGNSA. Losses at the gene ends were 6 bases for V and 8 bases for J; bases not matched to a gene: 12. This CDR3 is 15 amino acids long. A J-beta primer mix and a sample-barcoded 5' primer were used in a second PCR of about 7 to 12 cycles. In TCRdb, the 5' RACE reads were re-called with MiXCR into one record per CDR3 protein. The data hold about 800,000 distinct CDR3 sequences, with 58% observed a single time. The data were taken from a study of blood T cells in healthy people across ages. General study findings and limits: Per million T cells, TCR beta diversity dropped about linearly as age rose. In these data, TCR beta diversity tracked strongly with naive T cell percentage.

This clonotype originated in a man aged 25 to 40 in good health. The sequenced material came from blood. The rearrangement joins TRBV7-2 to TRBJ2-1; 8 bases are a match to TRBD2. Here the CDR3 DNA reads TGTGCCAGCAGTCCCGGGGCGGGAGGTTTCTATGAGCAGTTCTTC. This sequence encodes CASSPGAGGFYEQFF.